This TCR beta chain derives from a study of cytomegalovirus exposure and HLA in healthy donors. Study-level findings and limits: Testing in vitro showed a few CMV-associated chains specific for CMV antigens. Overall, roughly 160 TCR beta chains were annotated as cytomegalovirus-associated. TRBV6-2, TRBV6-3 and some other V segments were unresolvable in 87-base-pair reads. Across donors, presence/absence analyses took sequencing depth to be roughly uniform.

Germline V gene sequence: CDR1 MGHRA, CDR2 YSYEKL. The V end was cut by 0 bases, the J end by 1 base, with 15 bases between. The CDR3 is made up of 17 amino acids. As regards this clone: Its target is not known.

The PCR used 60 Vbeta and 13 Jbeta primers. The repertoire was sequenced with immunoSEQ multiplex PCR; TCRdb's copy has only in-frame clones and lacks some. The profile covers 60,000 to 90,000 clones, with 55% to 80% appearing a single time and roughly 7.2% taken by the ten largest. The sample was PBMCs. The chain is built from TRBV4-1 and TRBJ1-1; the D gene is possibly TRBD1 (5 bases). The TCR originated in a man between 40 and 49 years old in good health and CMV-seropositive. The CDR3 region is CASSQDLAGGSNTEAFF. The CDR3 DNA sequence: TGCGCCAGCAGCCAAGATCTAGCGGGGGGGTCGAACACTGAAGCTTTCTTT.